In this sample, the clone carrying this T cell receptor beta chain turned up a few times. Individual cDNA molecules in this library carried unique molecular identifiers. TCRdb reanalysed the reads using MiXCR and keeps one entry per CDR3 protein. The repertoire holds around 120,000 distinct CDR3 sequences, with 8% to 9.5% as singletons. Extraction yielded total RNA from whole blood (unfractionated). These data come from a study of human T cells and chemical hapten exposure. This CDR3 spans 15 amino acids. Unmatched junction bases numbered 4, after V lost 4 bases and J lost 4 bases. Sequenced input: whole blood. The V and J genes are TRBV12-3 or TRBV12-4 and TRBJ2-3; 11 bases align to TRBD2. This clonotype was obtained from a human donor in good health. Some clones in this sample may be carry-over from other donors' samples. The CDR3 DNA sequence: TGTGCCAGCAGTTCGCTTAGCGGGGGGGCAGATACGCAGTATTTT. Residues: CASSSLSGGADTQYF.